The source of this T cell receptor beta chain is a study of T cells after yellow fever vaccination. Whole-study results and caveats: At approximately 95% for CD4 and 70% to 90% for CD8, most primary-vaccination clones showed up again after the booster. Some clonotypes were seen in both the CD4 and the CD8 compartments. These made up a small share and likely arose from convergent recombination. One caveat is that FACS-sorted repertoires could contain abundant clonotypes contaminating from the bulk population.

Trimming stripped 3 bases from V and 0 bases from J, with 13 bases between. The V gene's germline CDR1 is SGHRS and CDR2 YFSETQ. The CDR3 consists of 15 residues. Researchers made TCR cDNA using 5'RACE template switching, and this step added a universal primer site and UMIs. TCRdb recomputed calls from the 5' RACE reads with MiXCR, one row per CDR3 protein. The sample includes 100,000 to 150,000 distinct CDR3 sequences, roughly 15% of them seen just once. Comment on this clonotype: The antigen is not known.

The sequence came from a man between 18 and 29 years old who received the YFV17D yellow fever vaccine. The chain has TRBV5-1 and TRBJ2-7, with D maybe TRBD1 (6 bases). The sequences come from CD8+ T cells sorted from PBMCs, collected 5 days after the yellow fever booster vaccination. CDR3 nucleotides: TGCGCCAGCAGCTCAGGCAGGGGCGCCTCCTACGAGCAGTACTTC. Its translation: CASSSGRGASYEQYF.